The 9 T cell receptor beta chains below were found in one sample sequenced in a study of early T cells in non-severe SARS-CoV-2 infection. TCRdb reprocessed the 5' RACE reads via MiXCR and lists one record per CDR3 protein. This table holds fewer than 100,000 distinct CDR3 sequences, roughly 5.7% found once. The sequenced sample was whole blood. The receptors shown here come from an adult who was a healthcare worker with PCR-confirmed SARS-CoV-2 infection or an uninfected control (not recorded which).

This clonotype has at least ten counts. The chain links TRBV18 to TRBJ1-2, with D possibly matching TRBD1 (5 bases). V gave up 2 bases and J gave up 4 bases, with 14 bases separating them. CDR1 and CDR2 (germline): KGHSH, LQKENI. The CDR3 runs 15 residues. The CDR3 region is CASSPSAGIFYGYTF. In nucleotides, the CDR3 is TGTGCCAGCTCACCATCAGCAGGGATCTTCTATGGCTACACCTTC.

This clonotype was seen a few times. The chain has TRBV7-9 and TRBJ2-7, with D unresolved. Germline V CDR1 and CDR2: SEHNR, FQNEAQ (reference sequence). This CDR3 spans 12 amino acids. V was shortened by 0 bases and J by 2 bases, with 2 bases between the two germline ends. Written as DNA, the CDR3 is TGTGCCAGCAGCTTAGCGGCCTACGAGCAGTACTTC. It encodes CASSLAAYEQYF.

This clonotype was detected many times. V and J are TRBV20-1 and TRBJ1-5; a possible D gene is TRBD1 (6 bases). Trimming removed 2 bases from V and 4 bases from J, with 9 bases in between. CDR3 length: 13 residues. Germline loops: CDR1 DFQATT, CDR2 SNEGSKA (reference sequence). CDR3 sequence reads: CSARRTANQPQHF. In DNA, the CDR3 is TGCAGTGCTAGACGGACAGCAAATCAGCCCCAGCATTTT.

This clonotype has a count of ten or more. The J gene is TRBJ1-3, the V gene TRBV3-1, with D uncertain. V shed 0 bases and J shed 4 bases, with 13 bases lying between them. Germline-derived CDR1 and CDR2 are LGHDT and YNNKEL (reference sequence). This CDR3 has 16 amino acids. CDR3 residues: CASSQDRKGSGNTIYF. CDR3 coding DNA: TGTGCCAGCAGCCAAGATCGTAAAGGTTCCGGAAACACCATATATTTT.

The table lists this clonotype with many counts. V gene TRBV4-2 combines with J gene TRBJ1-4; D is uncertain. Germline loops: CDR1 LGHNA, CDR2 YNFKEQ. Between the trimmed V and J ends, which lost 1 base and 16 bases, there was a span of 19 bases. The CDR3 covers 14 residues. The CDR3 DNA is TGTGCCAGCAGCCAAGGTGGATCGAATACCGAACAGTTTTTT. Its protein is CASSQGGSNTEQFF.

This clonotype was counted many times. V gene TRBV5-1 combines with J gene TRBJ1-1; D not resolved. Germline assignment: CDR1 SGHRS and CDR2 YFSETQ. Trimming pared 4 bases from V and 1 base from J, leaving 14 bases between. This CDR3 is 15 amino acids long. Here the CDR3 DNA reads TGCGCCAGCAGCCGCGAAGCTATTGGGAACACTGAAGCTTTCTTT. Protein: CASSREAIGNTEAFF.

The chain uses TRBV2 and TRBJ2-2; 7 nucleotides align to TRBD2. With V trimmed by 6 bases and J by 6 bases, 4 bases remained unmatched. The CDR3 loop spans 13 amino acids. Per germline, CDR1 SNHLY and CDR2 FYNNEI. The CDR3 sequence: CASSQGLAGELFF. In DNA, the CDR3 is TGTGCCAGCAGCCAAGGACTAGCCGGGGAGCTGTTTTTT.

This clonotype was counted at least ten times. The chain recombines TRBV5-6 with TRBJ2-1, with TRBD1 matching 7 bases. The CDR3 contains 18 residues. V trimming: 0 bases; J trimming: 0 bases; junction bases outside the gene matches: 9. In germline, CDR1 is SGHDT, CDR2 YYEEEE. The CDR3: CASSLVPYRGFSYNEQFF. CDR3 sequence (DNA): TGTGCCAGCAGCTTGGTCCCTTACAGGGGATTCTCCTACAATGAGCAGTTCTTC.

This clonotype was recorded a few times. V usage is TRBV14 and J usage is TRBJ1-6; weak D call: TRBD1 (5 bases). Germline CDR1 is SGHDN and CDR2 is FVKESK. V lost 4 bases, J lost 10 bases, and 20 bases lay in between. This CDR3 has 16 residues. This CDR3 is CASSPLGPQGSSPLHF. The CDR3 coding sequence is TGTGCCAGCAGCCCCTTAGGGCCCCAGGGATCATCACCCCTCCACTTT.